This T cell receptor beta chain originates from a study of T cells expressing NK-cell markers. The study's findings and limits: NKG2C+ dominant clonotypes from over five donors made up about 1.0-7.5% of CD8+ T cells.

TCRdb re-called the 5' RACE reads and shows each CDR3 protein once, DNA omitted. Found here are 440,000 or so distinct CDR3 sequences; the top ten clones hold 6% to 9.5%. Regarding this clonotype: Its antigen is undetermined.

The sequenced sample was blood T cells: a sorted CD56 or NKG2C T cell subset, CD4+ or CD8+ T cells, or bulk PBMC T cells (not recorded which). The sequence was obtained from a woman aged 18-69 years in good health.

CDR3 sequence reads: CSARDQAGGVDEQFF. The chain recombines TRBV20-1 with TRBJ2-1; the D call from TCRdb, TRBD2, cannot be confirmed without DNA. Germline V gives CDR1 DFQATT, CDR2 SNEGSKA (reference sequence). The CDR3 covers 15 residues.